This T cell receptor (beta chain) was captured by sequencing in a study of shared clonotypes between healthy human individuals. Details on this clone: Antigen specificity is unknown.

Method: immunoSEQ multiplex PCR; TCRdb's copy keeps in-frame clones and lacks some. Among approximately 1,500,000 clones, roughly 96% were seen once, and the ten largest hold over 1%. CDR1 is SGHVS, CDR2 FQNEAQ, per germline. V was pared by 4 bases and J by 5 bases, with 14 bases between. The CDR3 length is 15 residues. General study findings and limits: Generally, estimated richness proved larger in naive subsets than it did in memory subsets.

This rearrangement joins TRBV7-8 to TRBJ1-4; D remains ambiguous. The sequencing input was naive CD4+ T cells sorted from blood. The subset denotes: CD45RA+ positively selected. The TCR sequence derives from a man aged 25 to 40 in good health. This chain's CDR3 is CASSSDTAGNEKLFF. The CDR3 DNA reads as TGTGCCAGCAGCTCAGATACGGCGGGGAATGAAAAACTGTTTTTT.